This passage covers 21 T cell receptor beta chains from one sample sequenced in a study of control samples from healthy donors and cancer patients. TCRdb's copy holds only in-frame clones and misses some; the assay was immunoSEQ multiplex PCR. The table records about 140,000 clones, 91% of them present only once. The sequenced sample consisted of blood. The receptors come from a man between 18 and 35 years old in good health.

This sequence joins TRBV18 and TRBJ1-1, with 8 bases matching TRBD1. In germline, CDR1 is KGHSH, CDR2 LQKENI. V lost 4 bases to trimming and J lost 4 bases; unmatched junction nucleotides: 11. This CDR3 has 16 residues. The CDR3 protein is CASSLRDRGGGTEAFF. DNA of the CDR3: TGTGCCAGCTCACTCCGAGACAGGGGAGGTGGCACTGAAGCTTTCTTT.

The chain is built from TRBV5-1 and TRBJ1-2; D perhaps matches TRBD1 (5 bases). The CDR3 runs 15 residues. Trimming shortened V by 0 bases and J by 0 bases, and 9 bases separated the two germline ends. Looked up from germline, CDR1 is SGHRS and CDR2 is YFSETQ. For the CDR3, the DNA is TGCGCCAGCAGCTTGGGGACAACCACTAACTATGGCTACACCTTC. Its translation is CASSLGTTTNYGYTF.

This clone has just one count. The rearrangement links TRBV5-5 to TRBJ1-1, with D hard to call. V lost 2 bases, J lost 3 bases, and 8 bases lay in between. The germline CDR1 and CDR2 sequences are SGHKS and YYEKEE (reference sequence). This CDR3 comprises 13 residues. This CDR3 is CASSFSMDTEAFF. CDR3 sequence (DNA): TGTGCCAGCAGCTTCTCGATGGACACTGAAGCTTTCTTT.

CDR3 loop: CASSFLIGNTIYF. The DNA of the CDR3 is TGTGCCAGCAGCTTCCTAATTGGAAACACCATATATTTT. The genes are TRBV7-2 and TRBJ1-3; D is uncertain. With 3 bases removed from V and 3 bases from J, the gap between germline ends came to 6 bases. The germline CDR1 and CDR2 sequences are SGHTA and FQGNSA. This CDR3 region has 13 residues.

J is TRBJ2-7 and V is TRBV18; 10 positions match TRBD2. In germline, CDR1 is KGHSH, CDR2 LQKENI. V was clipped by 0 bases and J by 2 bases; unmatched bases: 1. The CDR3 contains 15 residues. In DNA, the CDR3 is TGTGCCAGCTCACCACCGCTAGCGGGGGCCTACGAGCAGTACTTC. Its translation is CASSPPLAGAYEQYF.

V and J are TRBV19 and TRBJ1-5, with 9 nucleotides matching TRBD1. Germline V gene lookup returns CDR1 LNHDA and CDR2 SQIVND (reference sequence). J was trimmed by 6 bases and V by 8 bases; bases with no gene match: 5. The CDR3 runs to 13 residues. The CDR3 DNA reads as TGTGCCAGTTGTAGGACAGGGGTTCAGCCCCAGCATTTT. This encodes CASCRTGVQPQHF.

CDR3 sequence: CASSQEPGLAGGYTGELFF. Here the CDR3 DNA reads TGCGCCAGCAGCCAAGAACCAGGACTAGCGGGGGGGTACACCGGGGAGCTGTTTTTT. The gene calls are TRBV4-1 and TRBJ2-2; 15 bases fit TRBD2. The germline CDR1 and CDR2 sequences are MGHRA and YSYEKL. The junction had 5 bases not matched to a gene; V was cut back by 0 bases and J by 3 bases. CDR3 size: 19 residues.

The DNA for the CDR3 is TGTGCCAGTAGTATAGAACGGGACGGTCCGAATGAAAAACTGTTTTTT. Translation gives CASSIERDGPNEKLFF. The J gene is TRBJ1-4, the V gene TRBV19; a weak D match, TRBD1 (5 bases). This CDR3 is built from 16 residues. Germline V gene data show CDR1 as LNHDA and CDR2 as SQIVND (reference sequence). V was pared by 0 bases and J by 5 bases, with 13 bases between.

The chain has TRBV28 and TRBJ1-1, with D perhaps matching TRBD1 (6 bases). The CDR3 covers 18 residues. Germline-derived CDR1 and CDR2 are MDHEN and SYDVKM. V was trimmed by 5 bases and J by 5 bases, leaving 27 bases between them. The CDR3 nucleotides read TGTGCCAGCAGTAGGTTCGGAATAACGCGCGGGGGCCAAACTGAAGCTTTCTTT. Its translation is CASSRFGITRGGQTEAFF.

The V call is TRBV7-2, the J call TRBJ2-3, with TRBD1 as a possible D gene (5 bases). The CDR3 has 14 amino acids. CDR1 is SGHTA, CDR2 FQGNSA, per germline. The germline V and J ends were trimmed by 0 bases and 1 base, with 5 bases remaining between them. The CDR3 reads CASSLAQGTDTQYF. As DNA, the CDR3 is TGTGCCAGCAGCTTAGCACAGGGCACAGATACGCAGTATTTT.

The V and J genes are TRBV30 and TRBJ2-1; D call uncertain. Germline V CDR1 and CDR2: GTSNPN, SVGIG (reference sequence). The CDR3 covers 15 residues. V gave up 0 bases and J gave up 0 bases, with 9 bases separating them. Here the CDR3 reads CAWSVYTGSYNEQFF. The CDR3, as DNA: TGTGCCTGGAGTGTATACACCGGCTCCTACAATGAGCAGTTCTTC.

The V gene is TRBV5-1, the J gene TRBJ2-7; D unresolved. This CDR3 contains 12 residues. Germline CDR1 is SGHRS and CDR2 is YFSETQ. Trimming cost V 4 bases and J 6 bases, with 11 bases left between them. CDR3 in amino acids: CASSPESGEQYF. The DNA of the CDR3 is TGCGCCAGCAGCCCTGAATCGGGCGAGCAGTACTTC. The entire variable domain, with the rest obtained from reference TRBV5-1 and TRBJ2-7, is as follows: KAGVTQTPRYLIKTRGQQVTLSCSPISGHRSVSWYQQTPGQGLQFLFEYFSETQRNKGNFPGRFSGRQFSNSRSEMNVSTLELGDSALYLCASSPESGEQYFGPGTRLTVT.

DNA of the CDR3: TGTGCCTGGATTTCCGACTATGGCTACACCTTC. Its translation is CAWISDYGYTF. This chain uses TRBV30 with TRBJ1-2; D not certain. This CDR3 is built from 11 residues. Germline lookup yields CDR1 GTSNPN and CDR2 SVGIG (reference sequence). Trimming took off 4 bases at V and 3 bases at J, with 6 bases between the two ends.

The chain carries TRBV11-2 and TRBJ1-4; D is perhaps TRBD1 (6 bases). The CDR3 is 10 amino acids. Trimming stripped 3 bases from V and 14 bases from J, with 7 bases between. Germline V gives CDR1 SGHAT, CDR2 FQNNGV. CDR3 sequence: CASSFDRLFF. The CDR3 DNA reads as TGTGCCAGCAGCTTCGACAGGCTGTTTTTT.

V usage is TRBV4-1 and J usage is TRBJ2-2; no clear D. Trimming took off 1 base at V and 6 bases at J, with 15 bases between the two ends. The CDR3 has 16 amino acids. CDR1 is MGHRA and CDR2 is YSYEKL in the germline V gene. The CDR3: CASSQAGQRVAGELFF. DNA of the CDR3: TGCGCCAGCAGCCAAGCGGGTCAAAGGGTAGCCGGGGAGCTGTTTTTT.

The V and J genes are TRBV4-1 and TRBJ1-2, with 10 bases matching TRBD1. CDR3 size: 15 residues. From germline, CDR1 is MGHRA and CDR2 YSYEKL. V lost 3 bases to trimming and J lost 5 bases; unmatched junction nucleotides: 6. The CDR3 DNA follows: TGCGCCAGCAGCCAGGCCGGGACAGGGGTTTATGGCTACACCTTC. Translating gives CASSQAGTGVYGYTF.

The rearrangement joins TRBV10-3 to TRBJ1-2; possible D gene TRBD1, 6 bases. V was pared by 0 bases and J by 4 bases, with 12 bases between. The CDR3 runs to 15 residues. The V gene's germline CDR1 is ENHRY and CDR2 SYGVKD. Here the CDR3 DNA reads TGTGCCATCAGTGAGTCTGTGGGGGCAGGCTATGGCTACACCTTC. Its translation: CAISESVGAGYGYTF.

The rearrangement links TRBV5-1 to TRBJ1-1; 7 positions match TRBD1. The J segment lost 6 bases and the V segment lost 5 bases, leaving 10 bases of the junction unmatched. The CDR3 has 14 residues. The V gene's germline CDR1 is SGHRS and CDR2 YFSETQ. CDR3 nucleotides: TGCGCCAGCAGTTTGCAGGGGGTTTCCCCTGAAGCTTTCTTT. This translates into CASSLQGVSPEAFF.

The rearrangement uses TRBV2 and TRBJ2-7; 10 bases match TRBD1. The length of the CDR3 is 15 residues. CDR1 and CDR2 (germline): SNHLY, FYNNEI. Losses at the gene ends were 5 bases for V and 2 bases for J; bases not matched to a gene: 6. The CDR3 loop reads CASSPRGQGAYEQYF. The CDR3, as DNA: TGTGCCAGCAGTCCCCGAGGACAGGGGGCCTACGAGCAGTACTTC.

The chain has TRBV7-8 and TRBJ1-2, with D maybe TRBD1 (5 bases). Looked up from germline, CDR1 is SGHVS and CDR2 is FQNEAQ. The CDR3 loop spans 15 amino acids. Trimming left V 1 base short and J 8 bases short, with 17 bases between. The CDR3 nucleotides read TGTGCCAGCAGCTTAGGGCTGGGGGGGTTAGGCGGCTACACCTTC. Amino acids: CASSLGLGGLGGYTF.

This chain joins TRBV20-1 and TRBJ1-2, with D maybe TRBD1 (6 bases). The CDR3 is made up of 11 amino acids. Per the germline V gene, CDR1 is DFQATT and CDR2 is SNEGSKA (reference sequence). The germline V and J ends were trimmed by 8 bases and 5 bases, with 12 bases remaining between them. The CDR3 DNA follows: TGCAGTTACAGGGATTCATATGGCTACACCTTC. Protein sequence: CSYRDSYGYTF.